These 6 T cell receptor beta chains were sequenced from one sample in a study of regulatory dendritic cells for organ transplantation. The assay was immunoSEQ multiplex PCR, and TCRdb's table has in-frame clones only and misses some. The profile covers around 12,000 clones, with over 85% appearing a single time and 0.2% to 0.25% taken by the ten largest. Sorted subsets were CFSE-labeled and cultured 4 to 6 days with allogeneic dendritic cells. For these TCRs, the target antigens are not known. Specimen: naive CD8+ T cells from blood cultured with regulatory dendritic cells. Subset reported: CD45RA+ naive T cells. The receptors stem from a human donor in good health.

The rearrangement joins TRBV9 to TRBJ2-2, with TRBD2 as a possible D gene (5 bases). The CDR3 spans 14 residues. V gave up 3 bases and J gave up 4 bases, with 10 bases separating them. The germline CDR1 and CDR2 sequences are SGDLS and YYNGEE. The CDR3 bases are TGTGCCAGCAGCGGACGGACTGCCACCGGGGAGCTGTTTTTT. As protein: CASSGRTATGELFF.

The chain employs TRBV9 and TRBJ2-7; D is undetermined. V lost 0 bases and J 3 bases, leaving 10 bases between the germline ends. Germline V CDR1 and CDR2: SGDLS, YYNGEE. The CDR3 sequence is 14 residues long. CDR3: CASSVEWGGYEQYF. As DNA, the CDR3 is TGTGCCAGCAGCGTAGAGTGGGGTGGCTACGAGCAGTACTTC.

The rearrangement links TRBV25-1 to TRBJ2-7; D remains unclear. The V gene's germline CDR1 is MGHDK and CDR2 SYGVNS. This CDR3 has 12 residues. Trimming cost V 6 bases and J 2 bases, with 8 bases left between them. Written as DNA, the CDR3 is TGTGCCAGCAGGGGAACAGCCTACGAGCAGTACTTC. Protein sequence: CASRGTAYEQYF.

V gene TRBV7-4 combines with J gene TRBJ1-2; the D is unclear. Looked up from germline, CDR1 is SGHVT and CDR2 is SQSDAQ. The CDR3 runs 13 residues. Trimming removed 5 bases at V and 1 base at J, with 8 bases between. The CDR3 spells CASSTRSNYGYTF. The CDR3, as DNA: TGTGCCAGCAGCACTAGAAGTAACTATGGCTACACCTTC.

DNA for the CDR3: TGTGCCATCAGTGGACTAGCGGGGAACAACAATGAGCAGTTCTTC. Translating gives CAISGLAGNNNEQFF. The chain couples TRBV10-3 to TRBJ2-1; 11 nucleotides align to TRBD2. After removal of 4 bases from V and 5 bases from J, the junction contained 4 bases not matched to a gene. CDR1 and CDR2 from the germline V gene are ENHRY and SYGVKD. There are 15 residues in the CDR3.

The chain has TRBV6-5 and TRBJ1-4; 8 bases match TRBD1. V lost 6 bases, J lost 7 bases, and 10 bases stayed unmatched. This CDR3 comprises 15 residues. Germline V CDR1 and CDR2: MNHEY, SVGAGI. CDR3 DNA: TGTGCCAGCAGAATCCTCGCAGGGGGCGTTGAAAAACTGTTTTTT. It translates to CASRILAGGVEKLFF.